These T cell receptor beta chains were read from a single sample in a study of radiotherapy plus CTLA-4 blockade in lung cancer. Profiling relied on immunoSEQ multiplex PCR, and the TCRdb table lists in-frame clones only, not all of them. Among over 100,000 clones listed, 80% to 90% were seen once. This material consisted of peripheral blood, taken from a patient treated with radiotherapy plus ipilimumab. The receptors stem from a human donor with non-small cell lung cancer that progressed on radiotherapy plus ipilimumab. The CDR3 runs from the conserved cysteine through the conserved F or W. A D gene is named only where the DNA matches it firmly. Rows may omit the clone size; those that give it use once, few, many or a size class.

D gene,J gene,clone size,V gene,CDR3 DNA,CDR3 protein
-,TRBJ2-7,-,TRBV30,TGTGCCTGGGCTAAGGGTCCCTACGAGCAGTACTTC,CAWAKGPYEQYF
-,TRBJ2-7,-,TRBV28,TGTGCCAGCAGCCCTACCCGGCCCGAGCAGTACTTC,CASSPTRPEQYF
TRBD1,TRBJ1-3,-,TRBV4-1,TGCGCCAGCAGCCCGACCGGGACAGGGCGTTTAGGAAACACCATATATTTT,CASSPTGTGRLGNTIYF
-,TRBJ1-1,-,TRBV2,TGTGCCAGCATTACCAGAAAGGGGGCTGAAGCTTTCTTT,CASITRKGAEAFF
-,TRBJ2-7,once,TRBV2,TGTGCCAGCAGTACTAGGGGACACCAGGGGTACGAGCAGTACTTC,CASSTRGHQGYEQYF
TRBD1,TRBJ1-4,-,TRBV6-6,TGTGCCAGCATCAAGACAGGGGGGGGAACTAATGAAAAACTGTTTTTT,CASIKTGGGTNEKLFF
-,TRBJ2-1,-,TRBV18,TGTGCCAGCTCACCGGGCGCAGGATCCTACAATGAGCAGTTCTTC,CASSPGAGSYNEQFF
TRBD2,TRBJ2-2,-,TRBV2,TGTGCCAGCAGATCTAGCGGGATTCTCACCGGGGAGCTGTTTTTT,CASRSSGILTGELFF
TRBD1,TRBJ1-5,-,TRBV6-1,TGTGCCAGCAGTAGACAGGGAGTATATCAGCCCCAGCATTTT,CASSRQGVYQPQHF
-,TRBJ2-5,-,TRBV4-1,TGCGCCAGCAGCCATCATGACGGAAACCAAGAGACCCAGTACTTC,CASSHHDGNQETQYF
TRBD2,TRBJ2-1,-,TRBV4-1,TGCGCCAGCAGCCAAGGACTAGCGGGGCTCAATGAGCAGTTCTTC,CASSQGLAGLNEQFF